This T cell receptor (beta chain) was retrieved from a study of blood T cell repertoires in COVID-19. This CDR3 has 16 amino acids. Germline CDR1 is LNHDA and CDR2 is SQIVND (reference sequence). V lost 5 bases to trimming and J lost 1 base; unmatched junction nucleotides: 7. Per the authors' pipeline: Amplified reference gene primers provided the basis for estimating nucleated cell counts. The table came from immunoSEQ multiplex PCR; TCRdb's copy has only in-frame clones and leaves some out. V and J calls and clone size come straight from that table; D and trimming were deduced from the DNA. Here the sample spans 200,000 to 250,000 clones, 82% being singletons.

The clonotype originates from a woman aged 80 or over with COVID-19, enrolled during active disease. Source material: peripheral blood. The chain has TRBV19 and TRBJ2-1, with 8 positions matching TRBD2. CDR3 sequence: CASSPSGRGSYNEQFF. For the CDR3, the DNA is TGTGCCAGTAGTCCGAGCGGGAGAGGGTCCTACAATGAGCAGTTCTTC.